The rows below give T cell receptor beta chains drawn from one sample of a study of T cell repertoires in cytomegalovirus infection. TCRdb re-derived calls from the reads in MiXCR, one entry per CDR3 protein. The data contain a few hundred thousand distinct CDR3 sequences, over 20% of them singletons. The source material was CD8+ T cells from PBMCs. The receptors shown here come from a human donor in good health (CMV status not recorded). Some clones in this sample may be carry-over from other donors' samples. Both conserved end residues are part of each CDR3. A D gene is named only where the DNA matches it firmly. Not every row has a clone size; where given, it reads once, few, many or a size class.

- TRBJ1-1 TRBV20-1 - TGCAGTGCTAGAGTTGGAGGAAACACTGAAGCTTTCTTT CSARVGGNTEAFF
- TRBJ1-4 TRBV19 - TGTGCCAGTCAAGGACAGTACGCTAATGAAAAACTGTTTTTT CASQGQYANEKLFF
TRBD1 TRBJ1-4 TRBV2 - TGTGCCAGCATTCCGGGACAGAATGATAAACTGTTTTTT CASIPGQNDKLFF
- TRBJ2-2 TRBV20-1 many TGCAGTGCTAGAGCGGCGAACACCGGGGAGCTGTTTTTT CSARAANTGELFF
TRBD1 TRBJ2-3 TRBV5-1 - TGCGCCAGCAGCTTGGCCGGGACAGCTTCTAGCACAGATACGCAGTATTTT CASSLAGTASSTDTQYF
TRBD1 TRBJ1-1 TRBV20-1 - TGCAGTGCTAGGGTGGACAGGGAAACTGAAGCTTTCTTT CSARVDRETEAFF
TRBD1 TRBJ1-2 TRBV7-2 many TGTGCCAGCAGCTTAAACAGGGGGCTCCCTAATTCGGAATATGGCTACACCTTC CASSLNRGLPNSEYGYTF
TRBD1 TRBJ2-2 TRBV20-1 - TGCAGTGCTAGAACTGCGGGACAGGCCGTCTTAAGCGGGGAGCTGTTTTTT CSARTAGQAVLSGELFF
- TRBJ1-1 TRBV30 few TGTGCCTGGAGTGCCACAGGAAACACTGAAGCTTTCTTT CAWSATGNTEAFF
TRBD1 TRBJ2-7 TRBV2 - TGTGCCAGCAGTGAATACCCGGGACAGGGGGACTACGAGCAGTACTTC CASSEYPGQGDYEQYF
- TRBJ2-7 TRBV29-1 - TGCAGCGTTTCAAGCGGGTCTAACTACGAGCAGTACTTC CSVSSGSNYEQYF
- TRBJ2-7 TRBV12-3/TRBV12-4 - TGTGCCAGCAGTCCGGGGGGCGGGGGAACCTACGAGCAGTACTTC CASSPGGGGTYEQYF
- TRBJ2-3 TRBV9 - TGTGCCAGCAGCAATCACTTCACAGATACGCAGTATTTT CASSNHFTDTQYF
TRBD1 TRBJ2-1 TRBV12-3/TRBV12-4 - TGTGCCACCGGGACAGTCTCCTACAATGAGCAGTTCTTC CATGTVSYNEQFF
TRBD1 TRBJ1-2 TRBV7-9 - TGTGCCAGCAGCTATCCCGGGACAGGGGAGAAGAGTATTGACTACACCTTC CASSYPGTGEKSIDYTF
- TRBJ2-1 TRBV7-6 many TGTGCCAGCAGCTTATCCCTCGCCTCCTACAATGAGCAGTTCTTC CASSLSLASYNEQFF
- TRBJ1-5 TRBV20-1 - TGCAGTGCTAGAGATGTCGGTAGCAATCAGCCCCAGCATTTT CSARDVGSNQPQHF
- TRBJ2-5 TRBV14 few TGTGCCAGCAGCCAATACCCATTTAAGGGAGAGACCCAGTACTTC CASSQYPFKGETQYF
TRBD1 TRBJ1-2 TRBV28 few TGTGCCAGCAGACCGACAGGGGAGATGGGCTACACCTTC CASRPTGEMGYTF
- TRBJ2-4 TRBV7-9 many TGTGCCAGCAGTTCGGACTCAGGGAGGAGAAACATTCAGTACTTC CASSSDSGRRNIQYF
TRBD2 TRBJ2-7 TRBV6-2/TRBV6-3 few TGTGCCAGCAGTTACTCGAGGAGCGGGGGGGCCTACGAGCAGTACTTC CASSYSRSGGAYEQYF
- TRBJ2-7 TRBV28 - TGTGCCAGCACCACAGGGTTAACCTACGAGCAGTACTTC CASTTGLTYEQYF
- TRBJ2-3 TRBV14 few TGTGCCAGCAGCCAAGACCTCCGCGTCACAGATACGCAGTATTTT CASSQDLRVTDTQYF
- TRBJ1-1 TRBV20-1 few TGCAGTGCTAGAGATGGATCCCCTGAAGCTTTCTTT CSARDGSPEAFF
- TRBJ2-7 TRBV20-1 few TGCAGTGCTAGAGAAACGTCCGGGGGAACCTACGAGCAGTACTTC CSARETSGGTYEQYF
TRBD1 TRBJ1-2 TRBV28 - TGTGCCAGCAGGACCCCAGACAGGGCTCGATCGGATGGCTACACCTTC CASRTPDRARSDGYTF
TRBD2 TRBJ2-3 TRBV7-8 many TGTGCCAGCAGCCGCTTCTGGAGCGGGGAGATCACAGATACGCAGTATTTT CASSRFWSGEITDTQYF
- TRBJ2-2 TRBV7-3 few TGTGCCAGCAGCGTCATGGGGGCGGGCACCGGGGAGCTGTTTTTT CASSVMGAGTGELFF
- TRBJ1-1 TRBV7-4 few TGTGCCAGCAGCCCTCGACAGGCTTTGAACACTGAAGCTTTCTTT CASSPRQALNTEAFF
- TRBJ1-1 TRBV2 once TGTGCCAGCAGACGGACACCCATGAACACTGAAGCTTTCTTT CASRRTPMNTEAFF
TRBD2 TRBJ2-3 TRBV4-1 few TGCGCCAGCAGCCGACGGACTAGCGGGGGCACAGATACGCAGTATTTT CASSRRTSGGTDTQYF
TRBD2 TRBJ2-1 TRBV11-3 many TGTGCCAGCAGCTTAGGCGGGAGTGAGCAGTTCTTC CASSLGGSEQFF
- TRBJ1-4 TRBV7-9 many TGTGCCAGCAGCTTATCTGGGTCAGATGAAAAACTGTTTTTT CASSLSGSDEKLFF
- TRBJ2-2 TRBV28 - TGTGCCAGCAGTTTAAGGGTCCTAGCGATCGGGGAGCTGTTTTTT CASSLRVLAIGELFF
TRBD1 TRBJ1-5 TRBV7-2 many TGTGCCAGCAGCCTAGGAGGGGACAGATATTTCAATCAGCCCCAGCATTTT CASSLGGDRYFNQPQHF
- TRBJ2-1 TRBV20-1 - TGCAGTGCTCTCCAGCTTACGGAACGTTCCTACAATGAGCAGTTCTTC CSALQLTERSYNEQFF
TRBD1 TRBJ1-3 TRBV12-3/TRBV12-4 - TGTGCCAGCAGCCCTGGGACAGGGGTTGGAAACACCATATATTTT CASSPGTGVGNTIYF
- TRBJ1-1 TRBV20-1 - TGCAGTGCTTTTTTTTACCGTCCGAGGGCTTTCTTT CSAFFYRPRAFF
TRBD1 TRBJ2-2 TRBV6-2/TRBV6-3 many TGTGCCAGCAGAGACAGGGGTTTTTACACCGGCGAGCTGTTTTTT CASRDRGFYTGELFF
- TRBJ1-2 TRBV28 few TGTGCCAGCACCCCTGCTGCGAATAACTATGGCTACACCTTC CASTPAANNYGYTF
TRBD1 TRBJ2-7 TRBV12-3/TRBV12-4 many TGTGCCAGCAGTTTAAGACAGGGAGACTACGAGCAGTACTTC CASSLRQGDYEQYF
- TRBJ1-1 TRBV4-1 - TGCGCCAGCAGCCAAGAATGGACAAGGGGCGAAACTGAAGCTTTCTTT CASSQEWTRGETEAFF
- TRBJ1-1 TRBV24-1 - TGTGCCACCAGTGATGGTCAGATGAACACTGAAGCTTTCTTT CATSDGQMNTEAFF
- TRBJ2-1 TRBV7-9 - TGTGCCAGCAGCTTAGTCGGGGGTACCTTAGATGAGCAGTTCTTC CASSLVGGTLDEQFF
- TRBJ2-7 TRBV7-3 many TGTGCCAGCAGCCAGGGTCCCTCCTACGAGCAGTACTTC CASSQGPSYEQYF
- TRBJ2-1 TRBV7-8 few TGTGCCAGCAGCTTAGCGGGGGGGCCAAGTGAGCAGTTCTTC CASSLAGGPSEQFF
- TRBJ2-7 TRBV2 few TGTGCCAGCAGCGCGGTAACGGGTCCGAATTACGAGCAGTACTTC CASSAVTGPNYEQYF
- TRBJ2-3 TRBV9 few TGTGCCAGCAGACCGGGGGGCCTCACAGATACGCAGTATTTT CASRPGGLTDTQYF
TRBD2 TRBJ2-1 TRBV6-5 few TGTGCCAGCAGTTACAACAGAAAAGAAACTAGCCGGGGGGGGAGTCCTTCCAATGAGCAGTTCTTC CASSYNRKETSRGGSPSNEQFF